These T cell receptor beta chains were read from a single sample in a study of control samples from healthy donors and cancer patients. The protocol was immunoSEQ multiplex PCR, while the TCRdb copy is restricted to in-frame clones and leaves out a portion. The sample lists approximately 93,000 clones; roughly 91% were seen once. The sample was PBMCs. These receptors originate from a woman aged 45-59 years with colorectal cancer. The CDR3 runs from the conserved cysteine through the conserved F or W. D genes are given only for firm matches. Clone size, where shown, is once, few, many, or a class for clones that have expanded.

D: TRBD1
J: TRBJ1-4
V: TRBV20-1
size: -
DNA: TGCAGTGCTAGTTTAGGGACAGGGGGTGAAAAACTGTTTTTT
CDR3: CSASLGTGGEKLFF

D: TRBD1
J: TRBJ1-1
V: TRBV6-4
size: -
DNA: TGTGCCAGCGCCCAGGACAGGGGTGATACTGAAGCTTTCTTT
CDR3: CASAQDRGDTEAFF

D: TRBD2
J: TRBJ2-5
V: TRBV2
size: -
DNA: TGTGCCAGCAGTGCCCGGACTAGCGTGGGTGGAGAGACCCAGTACTTC
CDR3: CASSARTSVGGETQYF

D: -
J: TRBJ2-3
V: TRBV24-1
size: -
DNA: TGTGCCACCAGTGATTGGGAGAACTTCACAGATACGCAGTATTTT
CDR3: CATSDWENFTDTQYF

D: -
J: TRBJ1-1
V: TRBV18
size: -
DNA: TGTGCCAGCTCACCACGGGCAGAAACCACTGAAGCTTTCTTT
CDR3: CASSPRAETTEAFF

D: -
J: TRBJ2-1
V: TRBV5-1
size: -
DNA: TGCGCCAGCAGCTCCGTCCGGAGCGATGAGCAGTTCTTC
CDR3: CASSSVRSDEQFF

D: -
J: TRBJ2-5
V: TRBV20-1
size: -
DNA: TGCAGTGAGCTGGAGGGGGAGACCCAGTACTTC
CDR3: CSELEGETQYF

D: TRBD2
J: TRBJ2-1
V: TRBV5-1
size: once
DNA: TGCGCCAGCAGCTCCGGGACTAGCGGGGGGCTGCAGTTCTTC
CDR3: CASSSGTSGGLQFF

D: TRBD2
J: TRBJ2-5
V: TRBV12-5
size: -
DNA: TGTGCTAGTGGTTTCTCGACTAGCGGGGGCGCAGAGACCCAGTACTTC
CDR3: CASGFSTSGGAETQYF

D: -
J: TRBJ1-2
V: TRBV7-2
size: -
DNA: TGTGCCAGCAGCCCTGTGAAGGATAACTATGGCTACACCTTC
CDR3: CASSPVKDNYGYTF

D: TRBD1
J: TRBJ2-5
V: TRBV6-5
size: -
DNA: TGTGCCAGCAGTCGGGGACAGGGGACGGAGACCCAGTACTTC
CDR3: CASSRGQGTETQYF

D: -
J: TRBJ2-2
V: TRBV24-1
size: -
DNA: TGTGCCACCAGTGATACGGGGGGCGGAAACACCGGGGAGCTGTTTTTT
CDR3: CATSDTGGGNTGELFF

D: -
J: TRBJ2-1
V: TRBV28
size: -
DNA: TGTGCCAGCAGTTCAGGGCCCGGGGTTGAGCAGTTCTTC
CDR3: CASSSGPGVEQFF

D: -
J: TRBJ1-1
V: TRBV14
size: -
DNA: TGTGCCAGCAGCCCCTATTCGGGGGAAACTGAAGCTTTCTTT
CDR3: CASSPYSGETEAFF

D: -
J: TRBJ1-2
V: TRBV18
size: -
DNA: TGTGCCAGCTCACAATATGGACAGCCCTATGGCTACACCTTC
CDR3: CASSQYGQPYGYTF

D: -
J: TRBJ2-3
V: TRBV6-4
size: -
DNA: TGTGCCAGCAGTGAGAACCAGCGGAACGGGGATACGCAGTATTTT
CDR3: CASSENQRNGDTQYF

D: -
J: TRBJ1-2
V: TRBV20-1
size: -
DNA: TGCAGTGCGTTCCATAGCTATGGCTACACCTTC
CDR3: CSAFHSYGYTF

D: -
J: TRBJ1-5
V: TRBV24-1
size: -
DNA: TGTGCCACCAGTGACTCGTATCAGCCCCAGCATTTT
CDR3: CATSDSYQPQHF

D: TRBD2
J: TRBJ2-3
V: TRBV29-1
size: -
DNA: TGCAGCGTTGTTCCTGGGGGGGTAGATACGCAGTATTTT
CDR3: CSVVPGGVDTQYF

D: TRBD1
J: TRBJ1-4
V: TRBV4-1
size: -
DNA: TGCGCCAGCAGCCAAGAGGGGACAGGGACCTACAGTGAAAAACTGTTTTTT
CDR3: CASSQEGTGTYSEKLFF

D: TRBD1
J: TRBJ2-2
V: TRBV10-3
size: -
DNA: TGTGCCATCAGGCCGGGACAGGGGGGATTCCAGACGAACACCGGGGAGCTGTTTTTT
CDR3: CAIRPGQGGFQTNTGELFF

D: TRBD1
J: TRBJ1-2
V: TRBV6-1
size: -
DNA: TGTGCCAGCAGTGAAGTGGGACAGGGGAATTATGGCTACACCTTC
CDR3: CASSEVGQGNYGYTF

D: -
J: TRBJ2-1
V: TRBV2
size: -
DNA: TGTGCCAGCAGTGAAGATGGGGGCGCCTACAATGAGCAGTTCTTC
CDR3: CASSEDGGAYNEQFF

D: -
J: TRBJ1-2
V: TRBV2
size: -
DNA: TGTGCCAGCAGTGGGGGTAGGGGATCATACTATGGCTACACCTTC
CDR3: CASSGGRGSYYGYTF

D: -
J: TRBJ1-1
V: TRBV2
size: -
DNA: TGTGCCAGCAGATCGACAGGAGGTGTCACTGAAGCTTTCTTT
CDR3: CASRSTGGVTEAFF

D: TRBD1
J: TRBJ1-5
V: TRBV6-6
size: -
DNA: TGTGCCAGCAGCCCCTGGGGACAGACCCATCAGCCCCAGCATTTT
CDR3: CASSPWGQTHQPQHF

D: -
J: TRBJ1-2
V: TRBV7-9
size: -
DNA: TGTGCCAGCAGCCTCATTTCGGTCCATAACTATGGCTACACCTTC
CDR3: CASSLISVHNYGYTF

D: -
J: TRBJ1-2
V: TRBV6-1
size: -
DNA: TGTGCCAGCAGTGAGGCAGACATCTATGGCTACACCTTC
CDR3: CASSEADIYGYTF

D: -
J: TRBJ1-4
V: TRBV7-2
size: -
DNA: TGTGCCAGCAGCGTTCAGACAGCTGCTAATGAAAAACTGTTTTTT
CDR3: CASSVQTAANEKLFF

D: -
J: TRBJ1-2
V: TRBV10-3
size: -
DNA: TGTGCCATCAGTGAACCCCAGGGATTTGGCTACACCTTC
CDR3: CAISEPQGFGYTF

D: -
J: TRBJ1-2
V: TRBV5-1
size: -
DNA: TGCGCCAGCAGCTTTTCAGGGGAGGGTGGCTACACCTTC
CDR3: CASSFSGEGGYTF

D: -
J: TRBJ1-2
V: TRBV2
size: -
DNA: TGTGCCAGCAGTGAGACACCTTATGGCTACACCTTC
CDR3: CASSETPYGYTF

D: TRBD1
J: TRBJ1-4
V: TRBV18
size: -
DNA: TGTGCCAGCTCACTTTTGGACAGGATTGCAACTAATGAAAAACTGTTTTTT
CDR3: CASSLLDRIATNEKLFF

D: -
J: TRBJ2-5
V: TRBV3-1/TRBV3-2
size: few
DNA: TGTGCCAGCAGCCCCCTTTGCGTTTTCCAAGAGACCCAGTACTTC
CDR3: CASSPLCVFQETQYF

D: -
J: TRBJ1-1
V: TRBV19
size: -
DNA: TGTGCCAGTACTCCCGGACATGGGTCAAACACTGAAGCTTTCTTT
CDR3: CASTPGHGSNTEAFF

D: -
J: TRBJ1-5
V: TRBV19
size: -
DNA: TGTGCCAGTAGCCAGAGGGGAGGAGAATTAGATCAGCCCCAGCATTTT
CDR3: CASSQRGGELDQPQHF

D: -
J: TRBJ2-2
V: TRBV19
size: -
DNA: TGTGCCAGTAGTATCGCCGCGAACACCGGGGAGCTGTTTTTT
CDR3: CASSIAANTGELFF

D: TRBD2
J: TRBJ2-1
V: TRBV4-3
size: -
DNA: TGCGCCAGCAGCCAAGCGGGGGGGCTAAGGGAGCAGTTCTTC
CDR3: CASSQAGGLREQFF

D: -
J: TRBJ1-1
V: TRBV28
size: -
DNA: TGTGCCAGCCTGGGGGGTTGGATCACTGAAGCTTTCTTT
CDR3: CASLGGWITEAFF

D: TRBD1
J: TRBJ2-2
V: TRBV24-1
size: -
DNA: TGTGCCACCAGTGGAGGACAGGGGGCGTACACCGGGGAGCTGTTTTTT
CDR3: CATSGGQGAYTGELFF

D: -
J: TRBJ1-4
V: TRBV28
size: -
DNA: TGTGCCAGCAGTTTAATTTTAGGACCGAGGAATGAAAAACTGTTTTTT
CDR3: CASSLILGPRNEKLFF

D: -
J: TRBJ2-1
V: TRBV6-4
size: few
DNA: TGTGCCAGCAGTTTTAGTCAAGAATCCAATGAGCAGTTCTTC
CDR3: CASSFSQESNEQFF

D: TRBD2
J: TRBJ2-2
V: TRBV19
size: -
DNA: TGTGCCAGTAGTCATAGCGGGGGGTACGCGAACACCGGGGAGCTGTTTTTT
CDR3: CASSHSGGYANTGELFF

D: -
J: TRBJ1-6
V: TRBV7-8
size: -
DNA: TGTGCCAGCAGCTTTCTAACAACGGCTTCACCCCTCCACTTT
CDR3: CASSFLTTASPLHF

D: TRBD1
J: TRBJ1-1
V: TRBV2
size: few
DNA: TGTGCCAGCATGGGACAGGGTGGTGAAGCTTTCTTT
CDR3: CASMGQGGEAFF

D: TRBD1
J: TRBJ1-3
V: TRBV6-6
size: -
DNA: TGTGCCAGCAGCCCCAGACAGGGGGCAAGTGGAAACACCATATATTTT
CDR3: CASSPRQGASGNTIYF

D: TRBD1
J: TRBJ1-3
V: TRBV12-5
size: -
DNA: TGTGCTAGTGGTTTGGTTCTCGCAGGGGGCGCGGATTCGTCGGGAAACACCATATATTTT
CDR3: CASGLVLAGGADSSGNTIYF

D: TRBD2
J: TRBJ2-5
V: TRBV7-2
size: -
DNA: TGTGCCAGCAGCCAGACTAGCGGGGGGGCGGAGACCCAGTACTTC
CDR3: CASSQTSGGAETQYF

D: TRBD1
J: TRBJ2-3
V: TRBV7-2
size: -
DNA: TGTGCCAGCAGCCAGGACAGGGGCTACACAGATACGCAGTATTTT
CDR3: CASSQDRGYTDTQYF

D: -
J: TRBJ1-5
V: TRBV4-3
size: -
DNA: TGCGCCAGCAGCCGGACACCGGGACAGCCCCAGCATTTT
CDR3: CASSRTPGQPQHF